The 29 T cell receptor beta chains reported below all come from one sample, sequenced in a study of T cell repertoires in cytomegalovirus infection. Each CDR3 protein is one row after TCRdb ran MiXCR on the reads. Among 100,000 to 150,000 distinct CDR3 sequences listed, approximately 8.8% were seen once. The specimen sequenced was PBMCs. Receptors originate from a human donor in good health (CMV status not recorded). Some clones in this sample may be carry-over from other donors' samples.

There are many counts of this clonotype. This chain connects TRBV7-2 to TRBJ2-4, with 12 bases aligning to TRBD2. The trim removed 0 bases at V and 5 bases at J, leaving 2 bases unmatched. The CDR3 contains 16 residues. Per germline, CDR1 SGHTA and CDR2 FQGNSA. CDR3 DNA sequence: TGTGCCAGCAGCTTAGCGCTAGCGGGGGGGCAAAACATTCAGTACTTC. Residues: CASSLALAGGQNIQYF.

This clonotype has only a few counts. The chain recombines TRBV19 with TRBJ2-1, with 7 bases fitting TRBD1. Germline assignment: CDR1 LNHDA and CDR2 SQIVND (reference sequence). After removal of 8 bases from V and 9 bases from J, the junction contained 7 bases not matched to a gene. The CDR3 totals 12 residues. CDR3 DNA: TGTGCCAGTGACAGGGTTCGGGGTGAGCAGTTCTTC. Translating gives CASDRVRGEQFF.

V usage is TRBV29-1 and J usage is TRBJ1-1; D is unclear. The V gene's germline CDR1 is SQVTM and CDR2 ANQGSEA. This CDR3 has 10 residues. The germline V and J ends were trimmed by 6 bases and 3 bases, with 5 bases remaining between them. CDR3 region: CSVRHTEAFF. The DNA of the CDR3 is TGCAGCGTCCGTCACACTGAAGCTTTCTTT.

This clonotype appeared once. The J gene is TRBJ1-1, the V gene TRBV7-9; D is perhaps TRBD1 (6 bases). Per the germline V gene, CDR1 is SEHNR and CDR2 is FQNEAQ (reference sequence). The CDR3 sequence is 17 residues long. Trimming cost V 5 bases and J 1 base, with 20 bases left between them. CDR3 nucleotide sequence: TGTGCCAGCAGCGTATTACAGGGAATTGGACAGAACACTGAAGCTTTCTTT. Translating gives CASSVLQGIGQNTEAFF. Complete variable domain (other parts from reference TRBV7-9 and TRBJ1-1): DTGVSQNPRHKITKRGQNVTFRCDPISEHNRLYWYRQTLGQGPEFLTYFQNEAQLEKSRLLSDRFSAERPKGSFSTLEIQRTEQGDSAMYLCASSVLQGIGQNTEAFFGQGTRLTVV.

The chain carries TRBV2 and TRBJ2-3; the match to TRBD2 covers 14 bases. The V gene end was trimmed by 7 bases and the J gene end by 0 bases; junction bases not matched to a gene: 12. The CDR3 consists of 19 residues. Germline loops: CDR1 SNHLY, CDR2 FYNNEI. CDR3 sequence: CASNALTSGGALSTDTQYF. CDR3 DNA: TGTGCCAGCAATGCCCTGACTAGCGGGGGGGCCTTGAGCACAGATACGCAGTATTTT. Drawing the rest from reference TRBV2 and TRBJ2-3, the complete variable domain is EPEVTQTPSHQVTQMGQEVILRCVPISNHLYFYWYRQILGQKVEFLVSFYNNEISEKSEIFDDQFSVERPDGSNFTLKIRSTKLEDSAMYFCASNALTSGGALSTDTQYFGPGTRLTVL.

This clonotype was counted many times. This chain uses TRBV2 with TRBJ1-1, with D unresolved. There are 13 residues in the CDR3. Germline V CDR1 and CDR2: SNHLY, FYNNEI. Deletions cut 4 bases from V and 1 base from J, with 7 bases between. CDR3 nucleotide sequence: TGTGCCAGCAGTGGGGAGGGGAACACTGAAGCTTTCTTT. Amino acid sequence: CASSGEGNTEAFF.

In its sample, this clonotype was seen many times. V and J are TRBV20-1 and TRBJ1-2; D is unresolved. This CDR3 spans 10 amino acids. V was clipped by 4 bases and J by 6 bases, with 6 bases between them. Germline CDR1 is DFQATT and CDR2 is SNEGSKA (reference sequence). The DNA for the CDR3 is TGCAGTGCTACCTGGAATGGCTACACCTTC. Residues: CSATWNGYTF.

There are many counts of this clonotype. The rearrangement joins TRBV28 to TRBJ2-3; a possible D gene is TRBD2 (6 bases). The V and J ends lost 5 bases and 0 bases respectively, with 12 bases between them. Germline V gives CDR1 MDHEN, CDR2 SYDVKM. The CDR3 sequence is 15 residues long. The CDR3: CASSPRGTSTDTQYF. Here the CDR3 DNA reads TGTGCCAGCAGTCCCCGGGGGACTAGCACAGATACGCAGTATTTT.

This chain connects TRBV29-1 to TRBJ1-3; D not resolved. The CDR3 length is 15 residues. Per germline, CDR1 SQVTM and CDR2 ANQGSEA. The ends were cut back, 8 bases at V and 0 bases at J, with 17 bases in the middle. Here the CDR3 reads CSFSASGSSGNTIYF. CDR3 nucleotides: TGCAGCTTCTCAGCCTCAGGAAGCTCTGGAAACACCATATATTTT.

This clonotype was counted ten times or more. The chain couples TRBV4-1 to TRBJ2-1; D remains ambiguous. The CDR3 extends over 13 amino acids. CDR1 is MGHRA and CDR2 is YSYEKL in the germline V gene. Trimming removed 1 base from V and 5 bases from J, with 6 bases in between. The DNA for the CDR3 is TGCGCCAGCAGCCAAGGCAGCCACAATGAGCAGTTCTTC. As protein: CASSQGSHNEQFF.

The chain has TRBV3-1 and TRBJ1-2; D gene uncertain. Germline values: CDR1 LGHDT, CDR2 YNNKEL (reference sequence). V was trimmed by 4 bases and J by 4 bases, leaving 16 bases between them. The CDR3 totals 15 residues. The CDR3 protein is CASSPEGEAAYGYTF. DNA of the CDR3: TGTGCCAGCAGCCCCGAGGGAGAGGCTGCCTATGGCTACACCTTC.

This clonotype was seen many times. The V and J genes are TRBV19 and TRBJ2-1; D may be TRBD2 (5 bases). The V gene's germline CDR1 is LNHDA and CDR2 SQIVND (reference sequence). The germline V and J ends were trimmed by 3 bases and 0 bases, with 6 bases remaining between them. The CDR3 sequence is 14 residues long. CDR3 sequence reads: CASSIGNSYNEQFF. The DNA of the CDR3 is TGTGCCAGTAGTATCGGGAACTCCTACAATGAGCAGTTCTTC.

The chain recombines TRBV3-1 with TRBJ1-5, with D unresolved. This CDR3 region has 14 residues. From germline, CDR1 is LGHDT and CDR2 YNNKEL (reference sequence). V was clipped by 3 bases and J by 8 bases, with 14 bases between them. The CDR3 DNA is TGTGCCAGCAGCCATAGTGGCCGGGGTAAGCCCCAGCATTTT. It yields the protein CASSHSGRGKPQHF. Supplemented by reference TRBV3-1 and TRBJ1-5, the full variable domain reads DTAVSQTPKYLVTQMGNDKSIKCEQNLGHDTMYWYKQDSKKFLKIMFSYNNKELIINETVPNRFSPKSPDKAHLNLHINSLELGDSAVYFCASSHSGRGKPQHFGDGTRLSIL.

This clonotype has ten or more counts. The V gene is TRBV7-2, the J gene TRBJ1-1; 7 nucleotides line up with TRBD1. Germline values: CDR1 SGHTA, CDR2 FQGNSA. V dropped 1 base and J dropped 5; count of bases not matched to a gene: 4. The CDR3 is made up of 14 amino acids. In DNA, the CDR3 is TGTGCCAGCAGCTTAGAGACAGGGATTACTGAAGCTTTCTTT. This encodes CASSLETGITEAFF. The entire variable domain, with the rest obtained from reference TRBV7-2 and TRBJ1-1, is as follows: GAGVSQSPSNKVTEKGKDVELRCDPISGHTALYWYRQSLGQGLEFLIYFQGNSAPDKSGLPSDRFSAERTGGSVSTLTIQRTQQEDSAVYLCASSLETGITEAFFGQGTRLTVV.

There are many counts of this clonotype. J is TRBJ2-5 and V is TRBV7-2, with a weak D call TRBD2 (7 bases). V was pared by 3 bases and J by 5 bases, with 13 bases between. Germline assignment: CDR1 SGHTA and CDR2 FQGNSA. The CDR3 consists of 14 residues. DNA of the CDR3: TGTGCCAGCAGCTTGAGGGGGGGGCTGGAGACCCAGTACTTC. It codes for CASSLRGGLETQYF.

This clonotype has a count of ten or more. This chain connects TRBV6-6 to TRBJ1-6; D is ambiguous. Germline assignment: CDR1 MNHNY and CDR2 SVGAGI (reference sequence). The CDR3 has 16 amino acids. V gave up 6 bases and J gave up 0 bases, with 12 bases separating them. The CDR3 spells CASSPWSSSYNSPLHF. CDR3 sequence (DNA): TGTGCCAGCAGCCCCTGGAGCAGCTCCTATAATTCACCCCTCCACTTT.

There are many counts of this clonotype. This chain joins TRBV11-2 and TRBJ1-4; tentatively, D is TRBD1 (6 bases). Germline loops: CDR1 SGHAT, CDR2 FQNNGV. CDR3 length: 16 residues. V was cut by 7 bases and J by 2 bases, with 17 bases left in between. CDR3 protein: CASISGGGRTNEKLFF. The CDR3 DNA follows: TGTGCCAGCATCTCGGGAGGGGGTCGGACTAATGAAAAACTGTTTTTT.

In its sample, this clonotype was seen many times. The gene calls are TRBV7-2 and TRBJ2-7; the D gene could be TRBD1 or TRBD2 (6 bases each). This CDR3 is built from 14 residues. The ends were cut back, 6 bases at V and 3 bases at J, with 15 bases in the middle. Germline V lookup: CDR1 SGHTA, CDR2 FQGNSA. CDR3 residues: CASRPLGGSYEQYF. DNA for the CDR3: TGTGCCAGCAGACCCCTAGGGGGGAGCTACGAGCAGTACTTC.

This clonotype came up many times. The V gene is TRBV7-8, the J gene TRBJ2-7; 8 nucleotides agree with TRBD2. The CDR3 totals 16 residues. Trimming took 1 base from V and 3 from J; bases not matched to a gene: 8. In germline, CDR1 is SGHVS, CDR2 FQNEAQ. The CDR3 spells CASSLEPGLEGYEQYF. DNA for the CDR3: TGTGCCAGCAGCTTAGAGCCGGGACTAGAGGGCTACGAGCAGTACTTC.

The table lists this clonotype with many counts. The V and J genes are TRBV3-1 and TRBJ1-1; possibly TRBD1 for D (5 bases). The CDR3 contains 16 residues. V shed 2 bases and J shed 4 bases, with 17 bases lying between them. Germline CDR1 LGHDT, CDR2 YNNKEL (reference sequence). CDR3 coding DNA: TGTGCCAGCAGCCAATGGGAAGGACACCGGGCCACTGAAGCTTTCTTT. This encodes CASSQWEGHRATEAFF.

The sample holds many counts of this clonotype. The chain is built from TRBV4-2 and TRBJ2-1, with D possibly being TRBD1 (6 bases). V lost 3 bases to trimming and J lost 2 bases, with 11 bases between them. This CDR3 region has 15 residues. Germline loops: CDR1 LGHNA, CDR2 YNFKEQ. Here the CDR3 DNA reads TGTGCCAGCAGCCACAAAACAGGGACCTACAATGAGCAGTTCTTC. This translates into CASSHKTGTYNEQFF.

This clonotype was recorded many times. The J gene is TRBJ2-3, the V gene TRBV7-2, with 11 bases that match TRBD2. Germline lookup yields CDR1 SGHTA and CDR2 FQGNSA. The length of the CDR3 is 15 residues. Trimming cost V 6 bases and J 6 bases; bases outside gene matches: 8. Here the CDR3 reads CASRYSGGASDTQYF. CDR3 DNA sequence: TGTGCCAGCAGATATAGCGGGGGGGCATCGGATACGCAGTATTTT.

In its sample, this clonotype was seen many times. The chain employs TRBV28 and TRBJ2-1; D is perhaps TRBD2 (6 bases). Germline CDR1 reads MDHEN; CDR2 reads SYDVKM. The CDR3 length is 18 residues. Trimming took off 2 bases at V and 3 bases at J, with 20 bases between the two ends. The CDR3 region is CASSLIGLAADLYNEQFF. The DNA of the CDR3 is TGTGCCAGCAGTTTAATTGGCTTAGCGGCGGACCTCTACAATGAGCAGTTCTTC.

The sample holds a few counts of this clonotype. V gene TRBV29-1 combines with J gene TRBJ2-1; 10 bases are a match to TRBD2. Germline CDR1 and CDR2: SQVTM and ANQGSEA. The V segment lost 5 bases and the J segment 9 bases; nucleotides outside the gene matches: 7. The CDR3 loop spans 13 amino acids. As DNA, the CDR3 is TGCAGCGTTAATAAGCGGGGGGGCTTTGAGCAGTTCTTC. Amino acids: CSVNKRGGFEQFF.

In this sample, this clonotype turned up many times. The gene calls are TRBV20-1 and TRBJ2-7, with TRBD2 matching over 8 bases. With 6 bases clipped from V and 4 bases from J, the junction kept 14 bases outside the gene matches. The germline gives CDR1 DFQATT, CDR2 SNEGSKA (reference sequence). The CDR3 has 15 residues. The CDR3 protein is CSARPPSGGEYEQYF. The DNA of the CDR3 is TGCAGTGCCCGACCCCCCAGCGGGGGAGAATACGAGCAGTACTTC.

The CDR3 spells CASSPRGGGIQETQYF. For the CDR3, the DNA is TGTGCCAGCAGCCCCAGGGGCGGGGGTATCCAAGAGACCCAGTACTTC. The chain combines TRBV5-6 with TRBJ2-5; a possible D gene is TRBD2 (7 bases). CDR3 length: 16 amino acids. Trimming removed 4 bases at V and 1 base at J, with 17 bases between. The germline gives CDR1 SGHDT, CDR2 YYEEEE.

This clonotype was seen at least ten times. This rearrangement joins TRBV7-8 to TRBJ2-3; no definite D call. Per the germline V gene, CDR1 is SGHVS and CDR2 is FQNEAQ. CDR3 length equals 15 residues. V lost 3 bases to trimming and J lost 4 bases, with 14 bases between them. The DNA for the CDR3 is TGTGCCAGCAGCTTCCTACCGAGTGGGCCAGATACGCAGTATTTT. It yields the protein CASSFLPSGPDTQYF.

This clonotype was seen ten or more times. V and J are TRBV7-9 and TRBJ1-1; D is ambiguous. Germline CDR1 reads SEHNR; CDR2 reads FQNEAQ (reference sequence). Trimming cost V 4 bases and J 1 base, with 4 bases left between them. The CDR3 loop spans 12 amino acids. Here the CDR3 reads CASSSQNTEAFF. The CDR3 nucleotides are TGTGCCAGCAGCTCTCAGAACACTGAAGCTTTCTTT.

The sample holds many counts of this clonotype. The chain has TRBV5-4 and TRBJ1-2, with TRBD1 matching over 10 bases. Germline-derived CDR1 and CDR2 are SGHNT and YYREEE (reference sequence). The CDR3 covers 17 residues. The V and J ends lost 4 bases and 5 bases, in that order; junction bases with no gene match: 14. In DNA form, the CDR3 reads TGTGCCAGCAGCCCTTCCGGGACAGGGGCGCTACTTTATGGCTACACCTTC. It codes for CASSPSGTGALLYGYTF. Filled out from reference TRBV5-4 and TRBJ1-2, the complete variable domain reads ETGVTQSPTHLIKTRGQQVTLRCSSQSGHNTVSWYQQALGQGPQFIFQYYREEENGRGNFPPRFSGLQFPNYSSELNVNALELDDSALYLCASSPSGTGALLYGYTFGSGTRLTVV.